The 12 T cell receptor beta chains in this list originate from one sample, sequenced in a study of blood T cell repertoires in COVID-19 (TCRdb year 2020). Library generation was performed with the immunoSEQ multiplex PCR assay. Entries here come from immuneACCESS through TCRdb and include only in-frame sequences with V and J called. Some clones fail to appear in such tables; in the studies checked, an unresolved V gene covers under half of the shortfall, and the cause of the remainder is unknown. A total of about 200,000 clones appear in this sample, about 86% of them only once. 5.5% to 7.5% of the sample lies in the top ten. The sequencing sample was made of peripheral blood. Receptor source: a man aged 60 to 75 who had recovered from COVID-19.

The chain joins TRBV5-1 to TRBJ1-1; no clear D gene. CDR3 length equals 15 residues. Germline-derived CDR1 and CDR2 are SGHRS and YFSETQ. Between the trimmed V and J ends, which lost 0 bases and 0 bases, there was a span of 9 bases. CDR3 sequence reads: CASSLGEGVNTEAFF. In nucleotides, the CDR3 is TGCGCCAGCAGCTTGGGCGAGGGCGTGAACACTGAAGCTTTCTTT.

This clone has only one observation. J is TRBJ2-2 and V is TRBV19; 10 bases map to TRBD1. This CDR3 contains 14 residues. With V trimmed by 6 bases and J by 8 bases, 6 bases remained unmatched. Germline V gene data show CDR1 as LNHDA and CDR2 as SQIVND (reference sequence). The CDR3 loop is CASRDRGHRGELFF. The CDR3 region has the DNA TGTGCCAGTAGAGACAGGGGGCATAGGGGGGAGCTGTTTTTT.

The sample holds one count of this clone. The rearrangement uses TRBV6-5 and TRBJ2-3; the D gene is possibly TRBD1 (6 bases). Germline V gene data show CDR1 as MNHEY and CDR2 as SVGAGI. V gave up 7 bases and J gave up 3 bases, with 14 bases separating them. This CDR3 region has 14 residues. The CDR3, as DNA: TGTGCCAGCAACTCAGGGGTTGTTACAGATACGCAGTATTTT. Translated: CASNSGVVTDTQYF.

V and J are TRBV6-2 or TRBV6-3 and TRBJ2-7; 8 bases agree with TRBD1. CDR3 length: 16 amino acids. CDR1 is MNHEY and CDR2 is SVGEGT in the germline V gene. Germline trimming cut 2 bases from V and 3 bases from J; bases unmatched to any gene: 9. Here the CDR3 reads CASSYPPRQGSYEQYF. CDR3 nucleotides: TGTGCCAGCAGTTACCCCCCGCGACAGGGGAGCTACGAGCAGTACTTC.

The V gene is TRBV30, the J gene TRBJ2-3; 7 bases map to TRBD1. Germline CDR1 GTSNPN, CDR2 SVGIG (reference sequence). Germline trimming cut 5 bases from V and 4 bases from J; bases unmatched to any gene: 6. This CDR3 region has 13 residues. The CDR3 nucleotides read TGTGCCTGGGGAGACAGGGCCTCAGATACGCAGTATTTT. Residues: CAWGDRASDTQYF.

The chain recombines TRBV3-1 (or the pseudogene TRBV3-2) with TRBJ2-1; 10 bases fit TRBD2. V dropped 3 bases and J dropped 6; count of bases not matched to a gene: 11. The CDR3 loop spans 17 amino acids. The germline V gene has CDR1 LGHDT and CDR2 YNNKEL (reference sequence). For the CDR3, the DNA is TGTGCCAGCAGCCACCGGGGTAGCGGGGGGAAAAGCAATGAGCAGTTCTTC. Its protein product is CASSHRGSGGKSNEQFF.

V and J are TRBV19 and TRBJ1-5; 8 bases line up with TRBD1. Trimming at V came to 6 bases and at J to 2 bases, leaving 3 bases not matched to a gene. The germline V gene has CDR1 LNHDA and CDR2 SQIVND (reference sequence). The CDR3 has 14 residues. DNA for the CDR3: TGTGCCAGTAGCGAGACAGGGGGCAATCAGCCCCAGCATTTT. It specifies CASSETGGNQPQHF. The full variable domain, rest sourced from reference TRBV19 and TRBJ1-5, is DGGITQSPKYLFRKEGQNVTLSCEQNLNHDAMYWYRQDPGQGLRLIYYSQIVNDFQKGDIAEGYSVSREKKESFPLTVTSAQKNPTAFYLCASSETGGNQPQHFGDGTRLSIL.

This chain joins TRBV5-1 and TRBJ2-5, with 7 bases that match TRBD1. This CDR3 has 14 residues. J lost 4 bases, V lost 0 bases, and 3 bases had no gene match. CDR1 is SGHRS and CDR2 is YFSETQ in the germline V gene. CDR3 amino acids: CASSLGQGAETQYF. The CDR3 DNA sequence: TGCGCCAGCAGCTTGGGACAGGGAGCAGAGACCCAGTACTTC.

The genes are TRBV19 and TRBJ2-5; D is possibly TRBD1 (6 bases). This CDR3 comprises 13 residues. Germline V CDR1 and CDR2: LNHDA, SQIVND (reference sequence). Trimming pared 0 bases from V and 4 bases from J, leaving 6 bases between. DNA of the CDR3: TGTGCCAGTAGTATAGAGGACAGAGAGACCCAGTACTTC. Protein: CASSIEDRETQYF.

J is TRBJ2-2 and V is TRBV5-4; the D gene is possibly TRBD2 (5 bases). This CDR3 is built from 17 residues. The germline gives CDR1 SGHNT, CDR2 YYREEE (reference sequence). V lost 4 bases, J lost 1 base, and 17 bases lay in between. CDR3 nucleotides: TGTGCCAGCAGCCAGGCAGGAGGTGGGAGGAACACCGGGGAGCTGTTTTTT. Amino acid sequence: CASSQAGGGRNTGELFF.

The chain couples TRBV28 to TRBJ2-7, with TRBD2 matching over 10 bases. The CDR3 spans 21 residues. The J segment lost 5 bases and the V segment lost 1 base, leaving 23 bases of the junction unmatched. Germline CDR1 MDHEN, CDR2 SYDVKM. CDR3 protein: CASSLSQGRSGRASKVHEQYF. The CDR3 bases are TGTGCCAGCAGTTTATCCCAAGGACGAAGCGGGAGGGCCTCAAAAGTCCACGAGCAGTACTTC. Combining the CDR3 with reference TRBV28 and TRBJ2-7 gives the whole variable domain DVKVTQSSRYLVKRTGEKVFLECVQDMDHENMFWYRQDPGLGLRLIYFSYDVKMKEKGDIPEGYSVSREKKERFSLILESASTNQTSMYLCASSLSQGRSGRASKVHEQYFGPGTRLTVT.

This clone turned up a few times. This chain joins TRBV30 and TRBJ2-5; D is perhaps TRBD1 (6 bases). Trimming took 5 bases from V and 2 from J, leaving 12 bases between them. This CDR3 has 13 amino acids. Germline V lookup: CDR1 GTSNPN, CDR2 SVGIG (reference sequence). This chain's CDR3 is CAWCRQVQETQYF. The CDR3 DNA sequence: TGTGCCTGGTGCAGACAGGTTCAAGAGACCCAGTACTTC.